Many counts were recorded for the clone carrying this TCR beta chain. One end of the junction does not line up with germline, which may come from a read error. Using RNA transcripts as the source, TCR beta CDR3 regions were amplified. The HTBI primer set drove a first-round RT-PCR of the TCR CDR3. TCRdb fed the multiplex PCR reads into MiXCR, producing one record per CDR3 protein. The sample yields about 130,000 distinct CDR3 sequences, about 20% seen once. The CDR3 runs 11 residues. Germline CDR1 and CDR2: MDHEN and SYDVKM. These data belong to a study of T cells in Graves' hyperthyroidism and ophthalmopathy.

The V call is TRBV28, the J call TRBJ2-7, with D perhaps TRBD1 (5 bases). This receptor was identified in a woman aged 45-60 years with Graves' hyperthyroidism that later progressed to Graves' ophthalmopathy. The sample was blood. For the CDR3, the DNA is TGCATCTCTAGGGGTAACTACGAGCAGTACTTC. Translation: CISRGNYEQYF.